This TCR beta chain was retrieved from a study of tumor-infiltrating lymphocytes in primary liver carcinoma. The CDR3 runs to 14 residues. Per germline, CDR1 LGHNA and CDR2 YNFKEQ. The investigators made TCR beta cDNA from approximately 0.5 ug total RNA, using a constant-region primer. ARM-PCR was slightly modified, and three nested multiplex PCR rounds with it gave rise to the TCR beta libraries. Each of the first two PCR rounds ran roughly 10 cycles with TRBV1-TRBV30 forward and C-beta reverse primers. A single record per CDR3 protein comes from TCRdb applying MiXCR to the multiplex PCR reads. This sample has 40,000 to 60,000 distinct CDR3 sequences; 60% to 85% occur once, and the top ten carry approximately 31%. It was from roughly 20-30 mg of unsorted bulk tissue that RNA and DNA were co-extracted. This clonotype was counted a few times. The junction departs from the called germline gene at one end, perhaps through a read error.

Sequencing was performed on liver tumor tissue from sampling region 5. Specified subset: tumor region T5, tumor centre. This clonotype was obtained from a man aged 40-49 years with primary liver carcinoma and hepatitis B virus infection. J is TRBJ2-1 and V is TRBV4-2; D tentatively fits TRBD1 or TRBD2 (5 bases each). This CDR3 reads CASSQVGPDDEEFF. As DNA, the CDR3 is TGTGCCAGCAGCCAAGTGGGACCCGATGATGAGGAGTTCTTC.